A single TCR beta chain is shown here with its context. TCRdb's copy holds only in-frame clones and misses some; the assay was immunoSEQ multiplex PCR. The sample yields hundreds of thousands of clones, 70% to 90% seen once. This CDR3 has 15 amino acids. The V gene's germline CDR1 is LNHDA and CDR2 SQIVND (reference sequence). V was shortened by 3 bases and J by 1 base, with 12 bases between the two germline ends. This record comes from a study of shared T cell receptors in the human thymus. These data were also filed under a second study, of human thymus T cells. That source reports: Having surgery to correct congenital heart defects, healthy Finnish infants acted as the donors. Resections obtained during corrective heart surgery supplied the thymus tissue. Repertoires from thymus and blood appeared to show biased V and J gene usage.

The V gene is TRBV19, the J gene TRBJ1-2; TRBD1 might be the D (5 bases). Input material: thymocytes. The receptor was derived from a boy under three years old with a congenital heart defect. CDR3 sequence (DNA): TGTGCCAGTAGTATGGCGGGGGACGGTAACTATGGCTACACCTTC. Protein: CASSMAGDGNYGYTF.